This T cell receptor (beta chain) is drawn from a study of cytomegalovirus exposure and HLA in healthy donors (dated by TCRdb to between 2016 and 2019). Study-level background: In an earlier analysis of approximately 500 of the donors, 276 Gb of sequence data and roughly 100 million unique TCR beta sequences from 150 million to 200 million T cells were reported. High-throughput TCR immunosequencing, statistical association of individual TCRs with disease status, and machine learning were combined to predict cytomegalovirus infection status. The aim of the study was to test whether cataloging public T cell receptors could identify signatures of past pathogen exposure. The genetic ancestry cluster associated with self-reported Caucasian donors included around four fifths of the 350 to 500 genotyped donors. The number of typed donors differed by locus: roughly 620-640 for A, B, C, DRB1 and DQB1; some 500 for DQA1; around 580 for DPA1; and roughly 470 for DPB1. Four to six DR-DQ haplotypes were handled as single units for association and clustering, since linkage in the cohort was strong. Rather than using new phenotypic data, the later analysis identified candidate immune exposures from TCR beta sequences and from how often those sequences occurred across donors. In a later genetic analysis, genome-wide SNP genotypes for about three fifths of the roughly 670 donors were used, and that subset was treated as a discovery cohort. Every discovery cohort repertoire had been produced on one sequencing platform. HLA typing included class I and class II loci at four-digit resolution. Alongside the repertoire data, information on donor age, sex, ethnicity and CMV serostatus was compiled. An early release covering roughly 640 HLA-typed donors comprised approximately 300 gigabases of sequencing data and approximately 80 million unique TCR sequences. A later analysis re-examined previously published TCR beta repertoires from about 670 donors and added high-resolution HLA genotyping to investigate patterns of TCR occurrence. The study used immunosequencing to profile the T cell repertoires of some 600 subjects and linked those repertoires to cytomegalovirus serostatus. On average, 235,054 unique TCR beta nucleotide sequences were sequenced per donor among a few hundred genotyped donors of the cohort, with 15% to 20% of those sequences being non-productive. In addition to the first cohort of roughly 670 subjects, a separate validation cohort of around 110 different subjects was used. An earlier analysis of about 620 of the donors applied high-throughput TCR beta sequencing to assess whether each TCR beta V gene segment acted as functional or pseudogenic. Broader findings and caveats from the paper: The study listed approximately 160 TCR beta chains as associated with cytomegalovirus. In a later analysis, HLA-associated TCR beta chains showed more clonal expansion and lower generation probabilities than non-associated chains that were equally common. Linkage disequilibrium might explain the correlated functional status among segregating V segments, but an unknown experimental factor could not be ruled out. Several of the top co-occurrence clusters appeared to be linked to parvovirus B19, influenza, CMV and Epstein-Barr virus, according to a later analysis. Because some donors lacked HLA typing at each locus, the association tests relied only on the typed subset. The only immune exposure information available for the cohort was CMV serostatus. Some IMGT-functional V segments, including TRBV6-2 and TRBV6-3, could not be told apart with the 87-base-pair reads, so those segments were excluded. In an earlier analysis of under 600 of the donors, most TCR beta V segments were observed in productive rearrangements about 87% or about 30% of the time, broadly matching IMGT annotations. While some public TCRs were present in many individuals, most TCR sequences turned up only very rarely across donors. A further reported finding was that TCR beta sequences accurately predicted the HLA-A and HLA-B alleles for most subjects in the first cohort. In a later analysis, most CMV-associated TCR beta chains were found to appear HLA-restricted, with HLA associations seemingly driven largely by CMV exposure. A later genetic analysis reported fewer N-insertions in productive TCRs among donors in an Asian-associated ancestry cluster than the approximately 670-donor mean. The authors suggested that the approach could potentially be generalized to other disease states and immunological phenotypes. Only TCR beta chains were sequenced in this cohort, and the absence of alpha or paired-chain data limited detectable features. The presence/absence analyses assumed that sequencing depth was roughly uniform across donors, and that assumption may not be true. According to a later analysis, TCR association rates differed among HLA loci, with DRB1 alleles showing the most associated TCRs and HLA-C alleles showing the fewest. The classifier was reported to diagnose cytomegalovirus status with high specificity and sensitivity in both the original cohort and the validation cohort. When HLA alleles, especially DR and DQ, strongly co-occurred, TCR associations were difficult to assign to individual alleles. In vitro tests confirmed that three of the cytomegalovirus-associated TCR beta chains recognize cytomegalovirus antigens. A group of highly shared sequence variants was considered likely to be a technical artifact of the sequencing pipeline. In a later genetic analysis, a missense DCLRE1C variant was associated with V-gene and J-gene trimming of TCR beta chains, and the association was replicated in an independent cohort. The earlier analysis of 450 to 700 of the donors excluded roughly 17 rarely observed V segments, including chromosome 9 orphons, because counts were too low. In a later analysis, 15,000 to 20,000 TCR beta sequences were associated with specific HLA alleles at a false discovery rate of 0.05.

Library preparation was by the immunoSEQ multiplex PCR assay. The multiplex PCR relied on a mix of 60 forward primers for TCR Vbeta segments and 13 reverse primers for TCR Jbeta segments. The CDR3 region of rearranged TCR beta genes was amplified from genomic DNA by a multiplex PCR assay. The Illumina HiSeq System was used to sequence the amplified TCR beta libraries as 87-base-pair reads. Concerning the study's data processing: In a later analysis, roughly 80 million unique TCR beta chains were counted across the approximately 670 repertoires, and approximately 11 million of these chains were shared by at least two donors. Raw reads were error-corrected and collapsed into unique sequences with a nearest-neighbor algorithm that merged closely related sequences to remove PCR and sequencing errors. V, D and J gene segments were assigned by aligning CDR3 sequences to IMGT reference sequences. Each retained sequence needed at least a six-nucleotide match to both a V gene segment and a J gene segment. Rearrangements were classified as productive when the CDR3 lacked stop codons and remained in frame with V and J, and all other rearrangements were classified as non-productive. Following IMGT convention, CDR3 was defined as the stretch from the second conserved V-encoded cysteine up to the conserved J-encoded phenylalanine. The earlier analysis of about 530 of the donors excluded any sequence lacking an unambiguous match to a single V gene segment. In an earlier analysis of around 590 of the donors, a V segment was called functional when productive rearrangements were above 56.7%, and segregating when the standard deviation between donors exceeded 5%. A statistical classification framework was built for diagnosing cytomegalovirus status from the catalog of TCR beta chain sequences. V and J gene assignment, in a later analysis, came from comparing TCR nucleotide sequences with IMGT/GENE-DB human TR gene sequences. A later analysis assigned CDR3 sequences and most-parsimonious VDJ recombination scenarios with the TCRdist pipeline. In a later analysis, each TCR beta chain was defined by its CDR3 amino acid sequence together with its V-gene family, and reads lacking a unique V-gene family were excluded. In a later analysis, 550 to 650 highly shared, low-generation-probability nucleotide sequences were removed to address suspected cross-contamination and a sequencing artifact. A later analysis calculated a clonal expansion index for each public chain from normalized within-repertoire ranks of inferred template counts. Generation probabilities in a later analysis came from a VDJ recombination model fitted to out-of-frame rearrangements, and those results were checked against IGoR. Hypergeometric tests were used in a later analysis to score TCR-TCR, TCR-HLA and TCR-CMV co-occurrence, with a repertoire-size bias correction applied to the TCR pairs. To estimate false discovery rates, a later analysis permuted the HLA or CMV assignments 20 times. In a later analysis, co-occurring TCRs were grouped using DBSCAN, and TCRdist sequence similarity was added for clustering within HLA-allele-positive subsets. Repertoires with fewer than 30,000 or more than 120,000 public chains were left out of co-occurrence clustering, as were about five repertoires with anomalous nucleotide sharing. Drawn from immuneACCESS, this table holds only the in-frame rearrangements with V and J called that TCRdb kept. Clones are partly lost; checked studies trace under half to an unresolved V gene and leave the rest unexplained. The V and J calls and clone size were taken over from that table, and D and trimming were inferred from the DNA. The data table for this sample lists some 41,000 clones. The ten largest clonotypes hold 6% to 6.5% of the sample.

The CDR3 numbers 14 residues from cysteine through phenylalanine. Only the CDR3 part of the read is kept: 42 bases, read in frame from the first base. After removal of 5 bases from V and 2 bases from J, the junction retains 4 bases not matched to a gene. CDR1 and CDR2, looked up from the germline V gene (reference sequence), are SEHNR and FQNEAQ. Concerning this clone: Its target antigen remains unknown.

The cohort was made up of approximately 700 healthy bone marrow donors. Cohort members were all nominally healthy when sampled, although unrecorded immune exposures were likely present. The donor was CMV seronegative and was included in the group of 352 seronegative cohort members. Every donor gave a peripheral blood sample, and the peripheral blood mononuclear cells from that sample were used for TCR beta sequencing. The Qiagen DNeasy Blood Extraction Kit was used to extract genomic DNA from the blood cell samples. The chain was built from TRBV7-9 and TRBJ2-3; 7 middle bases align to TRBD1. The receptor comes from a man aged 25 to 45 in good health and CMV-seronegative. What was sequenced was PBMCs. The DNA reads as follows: TGTGCCAGCAGCCCACAGGGGATCACAGATACGCAGTATTTT. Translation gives CASSPQGITDTQYF.